This TCR beta chain was recovered during a study of cytomegalovirus exposure and HLA in healthy donors. Whole-study results and caveats: Serostatus for CMV was the only available immune exposure information.

Both 60 Vbeta primers and 13 Jbeta primers went into the PCR. Libraries were prepared by immunoSEQ multiplex PCR; TCRdb keeps only in-frame clonotypes and omits some of them. Of about 190,000 clones in the sample, around 87% were seen once. For this clone: The antigen is unknown. At one end, the junction sequence differs from germline, possibly due to a read error.

Per germline, CDR1 LGHNA and CDR2 YNFKEQ. The CDR3 contains 14 residues. This TCR was recovered from a woman aged 18-29 years in good health and CMV-seronegative. Material: PBMCs. The V and J genes are TRBV4-2 and TRBJ1-5; D is perhaps TRBD1 (6 bases). Written as DNA, the CDR3 is TGTGCCAGCAGCCCTGGACAGTTCGGTCAGGCCCAGCATTTT. Protein product: CASSPGQFGQAQHF.